This T cell receptor beta chain was obtained from a study of T cells after yellow fever vaccination. As for the study in general: Libraries from low-cell-number fractions were prepared with the SMART-Seq v4 Ultra Low Input RNA kit.

TCRdb processed the 5' RACE reads anew with MiXCR; each CDR3 protein has one entry. The top ten hold 0.65% to 0.9% of the sample, which has around 250,000 distinct CDR3 sequences, 6% to 7.5% seen once. This clonotype was seen only a few times. V shed 3 bases, J shed 5 bases, and the junction held 8 bases outside the gene matches. Germline CDR1 reads KGHDR; CDR2 reads SFDVKD. The CDR3 consists of 16 residues. The material sequenced was CD4+ T cells sorted from PBMCs, taken 15 days after the yellow fever booster vaccination. The receptor's source is a man aged 30 to 45 who received the YFV17D yellow fever vaccine. The rearrangement links TRBV24-1 to TRBJ2-1; 8 nucleotides line up with TRBD1. The CDR3 sequence: CATSDQLGQGNNEQFF. CDR3 bases: TGTGCCACCAGTGATCAACTCGGACAGGGAAACAATGAGCAGTTCTTC.